The TCR beta chain described here comes from a study of blood T cell repertoires in COVID-19. Using immunoSEQ multiplex PCR, the repertoire was profiled, and TCRdb retains in-frame clones only, with some absent. The sample contains approximately 300,000 clones, roughly 86% of which appear only once. The V and J ends lost 2 bases and 5 bases respectively, with 13 bases between them. Germline assignment: CDR1 SEHNR and CDR2 FQNEAQ (reference sequence). There are 15 residues in the CDR3. V is TRBV7-9 and J is TRBJ2-1, with D maybe TRBD1 (5 bases). The sequence was obtained from a woman aged 25 to 39 with COVID-19, enrolled during active disease. Sequencing was performed on peripheral blood. CDR3 protein: CASSLLQGSNNEQFF. CDR3 DNA sequence: TGTGCCAGCAGCTTACTTCAGGGTTCGAACAATGAGCAGTTCTTC.